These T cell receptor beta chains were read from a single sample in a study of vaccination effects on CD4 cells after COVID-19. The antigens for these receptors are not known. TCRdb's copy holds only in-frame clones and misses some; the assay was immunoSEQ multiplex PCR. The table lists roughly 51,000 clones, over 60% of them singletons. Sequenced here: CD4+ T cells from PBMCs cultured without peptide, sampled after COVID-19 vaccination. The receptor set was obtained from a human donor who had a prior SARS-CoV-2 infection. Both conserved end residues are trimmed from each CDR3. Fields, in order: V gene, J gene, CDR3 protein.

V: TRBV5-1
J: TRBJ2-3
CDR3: ASRVGAVTDTQY

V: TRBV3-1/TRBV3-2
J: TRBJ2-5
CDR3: ASNYKGGSETQY

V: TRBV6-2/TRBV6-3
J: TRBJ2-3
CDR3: ASSYIQGTTDTQY

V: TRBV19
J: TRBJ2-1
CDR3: ASSADRGSYNEQF

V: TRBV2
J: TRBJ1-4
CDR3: ASSVQGEHEKLF

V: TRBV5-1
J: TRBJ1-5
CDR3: ASSLGPTGSNQPQH

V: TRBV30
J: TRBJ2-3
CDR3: AWRPRGGSTDTQY

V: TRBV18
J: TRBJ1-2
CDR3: ASSPYNVGSNYGYT

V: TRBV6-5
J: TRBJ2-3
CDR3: ASKKDSTDTQY

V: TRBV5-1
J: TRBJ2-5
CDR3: ASSLALGGETQY

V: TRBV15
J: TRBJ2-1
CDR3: ATSRVEMKRDSLNEQF

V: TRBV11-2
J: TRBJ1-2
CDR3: ASSGLRSGQGQGYT

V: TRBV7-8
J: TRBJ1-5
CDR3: ASSLGLIHSNQPQH

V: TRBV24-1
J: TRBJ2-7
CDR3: ATSKQGAGEQY

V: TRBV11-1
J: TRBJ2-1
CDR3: ASSLEPSGEGEQF

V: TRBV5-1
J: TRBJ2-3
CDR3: ASSPVAGGTDTQY

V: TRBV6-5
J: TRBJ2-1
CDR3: ASSYDSPSYNEQF

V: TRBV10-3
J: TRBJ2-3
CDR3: AITSSGTDTQY

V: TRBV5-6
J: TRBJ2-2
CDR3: ASSSPGQVGVNTGELF

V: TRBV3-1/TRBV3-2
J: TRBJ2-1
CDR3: ASSQESRNTSYNEQF

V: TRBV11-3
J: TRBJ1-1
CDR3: ASSTPTRGNTEAF

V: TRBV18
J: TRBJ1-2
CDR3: ASSPLTGASDYGYT

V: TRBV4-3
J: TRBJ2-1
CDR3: ASSPYRGNYNEQF

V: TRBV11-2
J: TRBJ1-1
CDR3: ASSLDRGTGSGRTEAF

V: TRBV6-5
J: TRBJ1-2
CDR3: ASSYHDREYGYT

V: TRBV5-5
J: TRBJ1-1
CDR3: ASSLDFGNTEAF

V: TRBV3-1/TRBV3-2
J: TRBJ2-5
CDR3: ASRTGLAGVVAETQY

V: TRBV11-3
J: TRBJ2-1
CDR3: ASRLGTSLRSLNEQF

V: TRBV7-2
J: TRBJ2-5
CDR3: ASSLRGLKETQY

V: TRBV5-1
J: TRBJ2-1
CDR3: ASKGLAGGNNEQF

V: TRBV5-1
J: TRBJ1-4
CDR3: ASAGGANEKLF

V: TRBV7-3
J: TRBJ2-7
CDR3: ASSTGTGGKQY

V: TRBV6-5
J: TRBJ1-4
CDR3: ASSYTEALGKLF

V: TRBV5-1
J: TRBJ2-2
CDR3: ASSNSGAEGTGELF

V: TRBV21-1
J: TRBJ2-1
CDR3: ASSKGRVSGGAPLNEQF

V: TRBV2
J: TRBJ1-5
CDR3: ASSGQGRNQPRH

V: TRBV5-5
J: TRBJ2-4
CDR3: ASSLRDPENIQY

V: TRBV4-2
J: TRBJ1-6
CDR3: ASSREGGMGSPLH

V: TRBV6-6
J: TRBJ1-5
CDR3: AGSDIGNQPQH

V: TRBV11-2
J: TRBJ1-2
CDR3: ASSAIGTLANYGYT